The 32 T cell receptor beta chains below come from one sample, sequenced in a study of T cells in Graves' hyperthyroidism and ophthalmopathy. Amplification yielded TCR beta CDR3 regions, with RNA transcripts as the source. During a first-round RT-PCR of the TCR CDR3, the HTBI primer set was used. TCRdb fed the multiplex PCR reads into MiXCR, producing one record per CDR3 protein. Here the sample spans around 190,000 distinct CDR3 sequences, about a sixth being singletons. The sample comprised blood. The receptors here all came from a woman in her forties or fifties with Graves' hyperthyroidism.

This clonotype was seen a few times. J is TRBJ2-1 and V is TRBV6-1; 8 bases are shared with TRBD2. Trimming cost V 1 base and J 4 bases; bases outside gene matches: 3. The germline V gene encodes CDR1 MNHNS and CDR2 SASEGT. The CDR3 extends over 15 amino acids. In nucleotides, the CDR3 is TGTGCCAGCAGTGAAGAGTCTAGCGGGTACAATGAGCAGTTCTTC. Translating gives CASSEESSGYNEQFF.

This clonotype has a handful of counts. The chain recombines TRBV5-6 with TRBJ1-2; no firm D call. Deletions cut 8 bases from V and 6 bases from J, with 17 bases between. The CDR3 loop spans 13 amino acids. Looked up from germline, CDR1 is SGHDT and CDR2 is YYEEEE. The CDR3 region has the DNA TGTGCCAGTACCCTCTTGGGTTGGAATGGCTACACCTTC. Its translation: CASTLLGWNGYTF. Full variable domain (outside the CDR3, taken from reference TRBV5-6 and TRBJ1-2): DAGVTQSPTHLIKTRGQQVTLRCSPKSGHDTVSWYQQALGQGPQFIFQYYEEEERQRGNFPDRFSGHQFPNYSSELNVNALLLGDSALYLCASTLLGWNGYTFGSGTRLTVV.

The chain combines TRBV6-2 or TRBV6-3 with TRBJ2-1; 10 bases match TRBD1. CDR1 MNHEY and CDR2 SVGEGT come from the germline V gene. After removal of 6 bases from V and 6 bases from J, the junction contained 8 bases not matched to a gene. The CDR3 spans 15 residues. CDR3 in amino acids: CASRAPGQGSNEQFF. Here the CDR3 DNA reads TGTGCCAGCAGAGCCCCGGGACAGGGGTCCAATGAGCAGTTCTTC.

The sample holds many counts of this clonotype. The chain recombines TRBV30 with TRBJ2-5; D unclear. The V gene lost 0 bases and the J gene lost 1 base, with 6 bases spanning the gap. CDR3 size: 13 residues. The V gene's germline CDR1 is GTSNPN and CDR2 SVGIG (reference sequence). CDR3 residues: CAWSVGSQETQYF. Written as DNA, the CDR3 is TGTGCCTGGAGTGTAGGCAGCCAAGAGACCCAGTACTTC.

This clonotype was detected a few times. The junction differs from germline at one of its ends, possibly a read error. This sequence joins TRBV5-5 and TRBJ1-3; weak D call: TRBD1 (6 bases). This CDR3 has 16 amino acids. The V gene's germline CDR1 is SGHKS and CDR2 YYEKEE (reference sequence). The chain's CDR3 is CASSLVGQLSGNTIYF. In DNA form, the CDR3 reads TGCGCCAGCAGCTTGGTAGGACAGCTCTCTGGAAACACCATATATTTT. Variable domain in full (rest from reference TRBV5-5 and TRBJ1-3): DAGVTQSPTHLIKTRGQQVTLRCSPISGHKSVSWYQQVLGQGPQFIFQYYEKEERGRGNFPDRFSARQFPNYSSELNVNALLLGDSALYLCASSLVGQLSGNTIYFGEGSWLTVV.

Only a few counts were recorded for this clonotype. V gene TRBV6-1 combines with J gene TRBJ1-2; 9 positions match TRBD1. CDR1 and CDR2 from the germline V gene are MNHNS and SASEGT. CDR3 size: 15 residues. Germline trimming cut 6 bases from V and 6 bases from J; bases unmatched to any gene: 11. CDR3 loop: CASRLSQGALHGYTF. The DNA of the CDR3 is TGTGCCAGCAGGCTCTCACAGGGGGCGTTGCATGGCTACACCTTC.

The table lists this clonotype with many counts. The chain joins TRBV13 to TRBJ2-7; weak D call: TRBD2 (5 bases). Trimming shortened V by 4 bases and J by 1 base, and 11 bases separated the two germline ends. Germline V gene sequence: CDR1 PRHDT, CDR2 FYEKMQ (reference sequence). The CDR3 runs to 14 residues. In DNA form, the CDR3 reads TGTGCCAGCAGCTCAGACTACGATTCCTACGAGCAGTACTTC. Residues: CASSSDYDSYEQYF.

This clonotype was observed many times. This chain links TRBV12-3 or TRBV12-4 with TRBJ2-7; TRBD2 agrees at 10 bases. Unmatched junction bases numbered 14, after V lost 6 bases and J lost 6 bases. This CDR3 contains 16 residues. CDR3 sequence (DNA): TGTGCCAGCAGCGGGGGGCTAGCGGGAGATTTTCGCGAGCAGTACTTC. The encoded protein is CASSGGLAGDFREQYF.

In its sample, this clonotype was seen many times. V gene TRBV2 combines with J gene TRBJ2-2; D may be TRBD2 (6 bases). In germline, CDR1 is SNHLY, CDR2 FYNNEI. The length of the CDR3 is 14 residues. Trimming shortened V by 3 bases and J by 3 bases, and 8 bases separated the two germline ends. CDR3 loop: CASSETSDTGELFF. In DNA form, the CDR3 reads TGTGCCAGCAGTGAGACTAGTGACACCGGGGAGCTGTTTTTT.

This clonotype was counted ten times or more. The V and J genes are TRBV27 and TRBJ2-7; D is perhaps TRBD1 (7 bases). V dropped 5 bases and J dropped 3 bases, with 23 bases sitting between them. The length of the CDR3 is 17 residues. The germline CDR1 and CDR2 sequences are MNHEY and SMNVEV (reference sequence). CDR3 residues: CASSLAGQIPIYYEQYF. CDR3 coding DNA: TGTGCCAGCAGTCTGGCGGGACAGATCCCTATTTACTACGAGCAGTACTTC.

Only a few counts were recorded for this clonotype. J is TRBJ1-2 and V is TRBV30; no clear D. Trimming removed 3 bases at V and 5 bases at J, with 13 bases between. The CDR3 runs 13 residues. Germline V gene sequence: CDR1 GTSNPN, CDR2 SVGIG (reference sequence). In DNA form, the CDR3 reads TGTGCCTGGAGGCCCGGAATGGGGTATGGCTACACCTTC. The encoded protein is CAWRPGMGYGYTF. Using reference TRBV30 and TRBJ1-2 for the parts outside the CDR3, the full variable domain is SQTIHQWPATLVQPVGSPLSLECTVEGTSNPNLYWYRQAAGRGLQLLFYSVGIGQISSEVPQNLSASRPQDRQFILSSKKLLLSDSGFYLCAWRPGMGYGYTFGSGTRLTVV.

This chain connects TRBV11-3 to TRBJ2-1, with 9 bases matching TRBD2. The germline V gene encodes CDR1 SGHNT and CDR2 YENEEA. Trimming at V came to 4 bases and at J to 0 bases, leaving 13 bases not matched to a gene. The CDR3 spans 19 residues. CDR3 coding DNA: TGTGCCAGCAGCTCGGGACTAGCCAAGAGCCCAAGCTCCTACAATGAGCAGTTCTTC. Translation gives CASSSGLAKSPSSYNEQFF.

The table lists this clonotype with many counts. The CDR3 region is CSARDIRRYEQYF. CDR3 DNA: TGCAGTGCTAGAGATATTCGCCGATACGAGCAGTACTTC. V and J are TRBV20-1 and TRBJ2-7; D unresolved. Germline V gene sequence: CDR1 DFQATT, CDR2 SNEGSKA (reference sequence). This CDR3 contains 13 residues. Trimming left V 0 bases short and J 4 bases short, with 10 bases between.

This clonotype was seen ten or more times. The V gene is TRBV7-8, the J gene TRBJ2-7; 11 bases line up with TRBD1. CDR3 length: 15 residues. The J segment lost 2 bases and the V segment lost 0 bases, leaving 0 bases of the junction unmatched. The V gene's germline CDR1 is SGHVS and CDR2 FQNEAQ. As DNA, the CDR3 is TGTGCCAGCAGCTTAGCGGGACAGGGGGCCTACGAGCAGTACTTC. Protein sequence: CASSLAGQGAYEQYF.

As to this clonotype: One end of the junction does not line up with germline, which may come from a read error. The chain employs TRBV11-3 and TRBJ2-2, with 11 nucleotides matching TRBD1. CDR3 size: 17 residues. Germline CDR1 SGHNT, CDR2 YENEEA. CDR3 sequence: CASSQTGTGGNTGELFF. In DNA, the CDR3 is TGCGCCAGCAGCCAAACCGGGACAGGGGGAAACACCGGGGAGCTGTTTTTT.

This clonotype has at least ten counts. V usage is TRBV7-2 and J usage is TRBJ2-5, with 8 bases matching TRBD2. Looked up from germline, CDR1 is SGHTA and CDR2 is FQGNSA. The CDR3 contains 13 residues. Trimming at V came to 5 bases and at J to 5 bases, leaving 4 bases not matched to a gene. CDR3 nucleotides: TGTGCCAGCAGCCGCAGCGGGAGTGAGACCCAGTACTTC. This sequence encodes CASSRSGSETQYF.

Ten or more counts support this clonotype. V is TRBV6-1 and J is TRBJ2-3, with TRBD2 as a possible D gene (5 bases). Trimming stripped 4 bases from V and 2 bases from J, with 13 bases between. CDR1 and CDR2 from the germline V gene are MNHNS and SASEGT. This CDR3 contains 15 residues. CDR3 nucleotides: TGTGCCAGCAGTGTTCAAGCGGCCGACACAGATACGCAGTATTTT. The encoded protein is CASSVQAADTDTQYF.

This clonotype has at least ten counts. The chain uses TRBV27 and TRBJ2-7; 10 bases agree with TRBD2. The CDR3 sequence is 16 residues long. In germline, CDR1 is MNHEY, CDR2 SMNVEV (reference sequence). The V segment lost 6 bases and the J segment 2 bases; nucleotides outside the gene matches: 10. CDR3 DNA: TGTGCCAGCAGGGGGTCGGCTAGCGGGAGCCCCTACGAGCAGTACTTC. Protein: CASRGSASGSPYEQYF.

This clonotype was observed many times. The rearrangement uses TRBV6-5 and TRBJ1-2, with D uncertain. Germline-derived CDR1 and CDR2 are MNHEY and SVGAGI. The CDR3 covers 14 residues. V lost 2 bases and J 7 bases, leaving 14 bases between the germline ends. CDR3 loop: CASSYRARTGGYTF. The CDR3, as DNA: TGTGCCAGCAGTTACAGGGCACGGACTGGTGGCTACACCTTC.

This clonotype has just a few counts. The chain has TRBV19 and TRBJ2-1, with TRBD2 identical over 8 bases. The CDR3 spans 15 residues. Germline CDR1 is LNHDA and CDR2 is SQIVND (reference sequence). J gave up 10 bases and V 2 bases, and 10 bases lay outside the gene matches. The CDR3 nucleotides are TGTGCCAGTAGTATATTGTCGGGAGGGCCCGGGGAGCAGTTCTTC. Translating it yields CASSILSGGPGEQFF.

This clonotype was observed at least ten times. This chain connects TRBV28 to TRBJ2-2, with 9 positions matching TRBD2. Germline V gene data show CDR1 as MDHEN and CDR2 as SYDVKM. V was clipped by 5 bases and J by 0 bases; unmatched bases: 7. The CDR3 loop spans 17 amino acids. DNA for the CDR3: TGTGCCAGCAGTCCTTGGACTAGCGCCTCGAACACCGGGGAGCTGTTTTTT. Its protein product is CASSPWTSASNTGELFF.

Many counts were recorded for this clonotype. In DNA form, the CDR3 reads TGTGCCAGCAGCCAGAATGCCCTCGCGTCCTACGAGCAGTACTTC. Its protein is CASSQNALASYEQYF. The genes are TRBV3-1 and TRBJ2-7; the D is unclear. The V and J ends lost 3 bases and 1 base respectively, with 13 bases between them. CDR1 and CDR2 (germline): LGHDT, YNNKEL (reference sequence). The CDR3 totals 15 residues.

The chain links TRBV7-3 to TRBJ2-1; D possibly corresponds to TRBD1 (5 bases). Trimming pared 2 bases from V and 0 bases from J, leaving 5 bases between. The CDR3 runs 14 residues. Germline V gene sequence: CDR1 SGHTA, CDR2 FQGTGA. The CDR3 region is CASSLDSSYNEQFF. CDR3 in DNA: TGTGCCAGCAGCTTAGACAGCTCCTACAATGAGCAGTTCTTC.

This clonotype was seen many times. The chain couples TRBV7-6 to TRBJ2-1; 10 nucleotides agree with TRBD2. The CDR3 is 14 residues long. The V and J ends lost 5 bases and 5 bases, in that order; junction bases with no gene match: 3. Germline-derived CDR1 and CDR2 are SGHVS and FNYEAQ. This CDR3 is CASSRTSGHNEQFF. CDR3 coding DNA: TGTGCCAGCAGCCGGACTAGCGGACACAATGAGCAGTTCTTC.

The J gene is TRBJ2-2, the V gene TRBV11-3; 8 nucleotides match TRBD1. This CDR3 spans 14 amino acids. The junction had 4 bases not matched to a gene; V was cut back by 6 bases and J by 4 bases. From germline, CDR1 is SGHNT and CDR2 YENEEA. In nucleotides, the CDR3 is TGTGCCAGCAGGGGGGACAGGATCACCGGGGAGCTGTTTTTT. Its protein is CASRGDRITGELFF.

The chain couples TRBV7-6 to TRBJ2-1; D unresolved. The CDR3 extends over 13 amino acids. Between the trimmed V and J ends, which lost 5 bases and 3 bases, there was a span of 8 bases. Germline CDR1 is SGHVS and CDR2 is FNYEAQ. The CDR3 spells CASSLQIYNEQFF. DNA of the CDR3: TGTGCCAGCAGCCTACAGATCTACAATGAGCAGTTCTTC.

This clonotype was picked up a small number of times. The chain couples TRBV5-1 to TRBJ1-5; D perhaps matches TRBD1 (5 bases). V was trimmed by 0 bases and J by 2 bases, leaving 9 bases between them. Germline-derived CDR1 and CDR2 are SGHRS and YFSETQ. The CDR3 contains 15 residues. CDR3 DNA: TGCGCCAGCAGCTTGGCAGGGATCGGCAATCAGCCCCAGCATTTT. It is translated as CASSLAGIGNQPQHF. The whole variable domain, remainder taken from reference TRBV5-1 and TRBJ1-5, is KAGVTQTPRYLIKTRGQQVTLSCSPISGHRSVSWYQQTPGQGLQFLFEYFSETQRNKGNFPGRFSGRQFSNSRSEMNVSTLELGDSALYLCASSLAGIGNQPQHFGDGTRLSIL.

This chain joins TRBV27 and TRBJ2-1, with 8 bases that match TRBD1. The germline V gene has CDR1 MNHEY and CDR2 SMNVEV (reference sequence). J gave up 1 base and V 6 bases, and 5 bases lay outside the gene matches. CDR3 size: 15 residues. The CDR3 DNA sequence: TGTGCCAGCAGCAACGACAGGGGTTCCTACAATGAGCAGTTCTTC. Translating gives CASSNDRGSYNEQFF.

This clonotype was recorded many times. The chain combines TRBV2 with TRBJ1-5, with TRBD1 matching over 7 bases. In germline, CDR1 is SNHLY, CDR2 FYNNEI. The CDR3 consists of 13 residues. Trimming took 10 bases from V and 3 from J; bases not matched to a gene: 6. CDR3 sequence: CATTGQINQPQHF. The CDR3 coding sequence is TGTGCCACCACGGGACAGATCAATCAGCCCCAGCATTTT.

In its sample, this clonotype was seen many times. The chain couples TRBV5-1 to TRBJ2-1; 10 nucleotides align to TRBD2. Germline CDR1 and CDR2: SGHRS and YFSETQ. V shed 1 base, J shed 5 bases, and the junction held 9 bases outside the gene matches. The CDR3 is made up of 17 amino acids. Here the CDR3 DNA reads TGCGCCAGCAGCTTGAGGCTCTTGAGCGGGAGGGACAATGAGCAGTTCTTC. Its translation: CASSLRLLSGRDNEQFF.

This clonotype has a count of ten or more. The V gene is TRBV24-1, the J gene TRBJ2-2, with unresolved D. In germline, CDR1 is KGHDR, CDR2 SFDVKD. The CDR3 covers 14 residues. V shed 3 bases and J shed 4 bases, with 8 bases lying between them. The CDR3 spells CATSDPWTTGELFF. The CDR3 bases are TGTGCCACCAGTGATCCCTGGACCACCGGGGAGCTGTTTTTT.

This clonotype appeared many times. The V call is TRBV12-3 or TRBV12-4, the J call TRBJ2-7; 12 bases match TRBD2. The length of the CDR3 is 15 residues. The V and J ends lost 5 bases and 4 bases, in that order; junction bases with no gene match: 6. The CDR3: CASSQTSGSLYEQYF. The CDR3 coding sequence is TGTGCCAGCAGTCAGACTAGCGGGAGTTTGTACGAGCAGTACTTC.